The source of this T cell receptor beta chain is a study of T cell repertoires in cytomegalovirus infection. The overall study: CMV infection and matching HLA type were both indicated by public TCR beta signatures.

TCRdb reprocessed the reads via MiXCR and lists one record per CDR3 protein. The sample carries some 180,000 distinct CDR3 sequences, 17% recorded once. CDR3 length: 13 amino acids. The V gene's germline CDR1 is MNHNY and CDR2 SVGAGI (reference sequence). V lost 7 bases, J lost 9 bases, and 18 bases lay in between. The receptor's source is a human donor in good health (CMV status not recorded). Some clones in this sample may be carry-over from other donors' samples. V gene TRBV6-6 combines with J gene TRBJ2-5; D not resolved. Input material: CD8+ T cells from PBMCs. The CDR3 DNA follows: TGTGCCAGCACCTTAAGCCCTGCTGGGGCCCAGTACTTC. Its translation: CASTLSPAGAQYF.